Below, 30 T cell receptor beta chains from the same sample are listed, as sequenced in a study of cytomegalovirus exposure and HLA in healthy donors. Primers included in the PCR were 60 Vbeta and 13 Jbeta primers. The table came from immunoSEQ multiplex PCR; TCRdb's copy has only in-frame clones and leaves some out. The data contain more than 200,000 clones, 82% of them seen just once; the ten biggest clones take up about 6.1%. Source material: PBMCs. The receptors were sampled from a man aged 40-50 years in good health and CMV-seropositive.

This sequence joins TRBV5-1 and TRBJ2-5; no definite D call. The V and J ends lost 2 bases and 3 bases respectively, with 5 bases between them. Germline-derived CDR1 and CDR2 are SGHRS and YFSETQ. The CDR3 has 12 residues. DNA for the CDR3: TGCGCCAGCAGCTTCCTCGAAGAGACCCAGTACTTC. The encoded protein is CASSFLEETQYF.

This sequence joins TRBV7-9 and TRBJ2-1; TRBD2 matches at 9 bases. Germline CDR1 is SEHNR and CDR2 is FQNEAQ (reference sequence). The V and J ends lost 3 bases and 14 bases, in that order; junction bases with no gene match: 20. The CDR3 runs 17 residues. The CDR3 coding sequence is TGTGCCAGCAGCTTCGATGGATTACTAGCGGGTTCATCAAGGGAGTTCTTC. It translates to CASSFDGLLAGSSREFF.

The chain recombines TRBV18 with TRBJ1-3; 7 bases match TRBD1. After removal of 0 bases from V and 0 bases from J, the junction contained 2 bases not matched to a gene. Germline CDR1 reads KGHSH; CDR2 reads LQKENI. The CDR3 spans 16 residues. This CDR3 is CASSPPGTVSGNTIYF. CDR3 nucleotide sequence: TGTGCCAGCTCACCACCGGGGACAGTCTCTGGAAACACCATATATTTT.

This chain joins TRBV7-9 and TRBJ2-5, with 9 bases lining up with TRBD1. CDR1 and CDR2 (germline): SEHNR, FQNEAQ (reference sequence). This CDR3 has 15 amino acids. The J segment lost 1 base and the V segment lost 1 base, leaving 1 base of the junction unmatched. This chain's CDR3 is CASSLGQGVQETQYF. Written as DNA, the CDR3 is TGTGCCAGCAGCTTAGGACAGGGGGTCCAAGAGACCCAGTACTTC.

The chain couples TRBV9 to TRBJ1-2; 12 bases align to TRBD1. Germline V CDR1 and CDR2: SGDLS, YYNGEE. This CDR3 contains 14 residues. J was trimmed by 14 bases and V by 4 bases; bases with no gene match: 12. The CDR3 reads CASSSGTGGATGTF. The CDR3 nucleotides are TGTGCCAGCAGCTCCGGGACAGGGGGCGCTACGGGGACCTTC.

V usage is TRBV18 and J usage is TRBJ1-5, with 10 nucleotides matching TRBD1. The V segment lost 2 bases and the J segment 2 bases; nucleotides outside the gene matches: 0. The germline V gene encodes CDR1 KGHSH and CDR2 LQKENI. The CDR3 contains 15 residues. Here the CDR3 reads CASSPGTGGNQPQHF. The CDR3 DNA is TGTGCCAGCTCACCAGGGACAGGGGGCAATCAGCCCCAGCATTTT. The whole variable domain, remainder taken from reference TRBV18 and TRBJ1-5, is NAGVMQNPRHLVRRRGQEARLRCSPMKGHSHVYWYRQLPEEGLKFMVYLQKENIIDESGMPKERFSAEFPKEGPSILRIQQVVRGDSAAYFCASSPGTGGNQPQHFGDGTRLSIL.

This clone has just a few counts. This chain connects TRBV29-1 to TRBJ1-1; the D gene is possibly TRBD1 (5 bases). CDR1 and CDR2 from the germline V gene are SQVTM and ANQGSEA. The CDR3 has 13 residues. The germline V and J ends were trimmed by 7 bases and 1 base, with 13 bases remaining between them. The CDR3 DNA reads TGCAGCGCAGACCGCGGGGCGAACACTGAAGCTTTCTTT. It encodes CSADRGANTEAFF.

V is TRBV2 and J is TRBJ1-5; 10 bases agree with TRBD1. Germline CDR1 and CDR2: SNHLY and FYNNEI. This CDR3 spans 16 amino acids. The J segment lost 2 bases and the V segment lost 6 bases, leaving 7 bases of the junction unmatched. The CDR3 DNA sequence: TGTGCCAGCAGAGAGACAGGGGGCAAAGGCAATCAGCCCCAGCATTTT. It yields the protein CASRETGGKGNQPQHF.

V usage is TRBV18 and J usage is TRBJ1-2; D ambiguous. Germline lookup yields CDR1 KGHSH and CDR2 LQKENI. The length of the CDR3 is 13 residues. V lost 3 bases to trimming and J lost 7 bases, with 12 bases between them. In DNA, the CDR3 is TGTGCCAGCTCACCTCGGCGTGAGGGTGGCTACACCTTC. Amino acid sequence: CASSPRREGGYTF.

For the CDR3, the DNA is TGTGCCAGCAGCCAGACAGCCCACTCTGGGGCCAACGTCCTGACTTTC. As protein: CASSQTAHSGANVLTF. This chain connects TRBV5-4 to TRBJ2-6; weak D call: TRBD1 (5 bases). Looked up from germline, CDR1 is SGHNT and CDR2 is YYREEE (reference sequence). The CDR3 is made up of 16 amino acids. Trimming left V 4 bases short and J 0 bases short, with 11 bases between.

In the case of this clone: This specimen includes other DNA sequences encoding the same CDR3. The chain has TRBV2 and TRBJ1-1, with 7 bases aligning to TRBD1. Looked up from germline, CDR1 is SNHLY and CDR2 is FYNNEI. This CDR3 is built from 14 residues. J was trimmed by 2 bases and V by 9 bases; bases with no gene match: 9. The CDR3 sequence: CASRHRGLNTEAFF. The CDR3 nucleotides are TGTGCCAGTCGCCACAGGGGTCTAAACACTGAAGCTTTCTTT.

The rearrangement uses TRBV7-9 and TRBJ1-5; D gene unclear. Per germline, CDR1 SEHNR and CDR2 FQNEAQ (reference sequence). This CDR3 is built from 17 residues. Trimming stripped 4 bases from V and 1 base from J, with 17 bases between. The CDR3 DNA reads as TGTGCCAGCAGCTCCTCTATGGCGAGGGAGAGCAATCAGCCCCAGCATTTT. Protein product: CASSSSMARESNQPQHF.

J is TRBJ1-5 and V is TRBV6-5; 7 positions match TRBD1. Losses at the gene ends were 6 bases for V and 4 bases for J; bases not matched to a gene: 3. The germline V gene has CDR1 MNHEY and CDR2 SVGAGI. The CDR3 contains 13 residues. CDR3 residues: CASRTGWNQPQHF. CDR3 DNA: TGTGCCAGCAGGACAGGGTGGAATCAGCCCCAGCATTTT.

The chain employs TRBV6-5 and TRBJ2-2; 10 bases align to TRBD2. The germline gives CDR1 MNHEY, CDR2 SVGAGI. V shed 8 bases and J 4 bases; nucleotides not matched to a gene: 7. The CDR3 is 15 amino acids. Written as DNA, the CDR3 is TGTGCCAGCTTAAGCGGGAGGGCGAGCACCGGGGAGCTGTTTTTT. This translates into CASLSGRASTGELFF.

In this sample, this clone turned up once. The chain joins TRBV5-6 to TRBJ1-5, with D possibly TRBD1 on 5 matching bases. The CDR3 has 15 residues. V was clipped by 0 bases and J by 6 bases, with 13 bases between them. Germline V gene lookup returns CDR1 SGHDT and CDR2 YYEEEE. Here the CDR3 DNA reads TGTGCCAGCAGCTTGGCGACAGCGCTTGGTCAGCCCCAGCATTTT. Its protein is CASSLATALGQPQHF.

The V call is TRBV7-3, the J call TRBJ2-6; no clear D. Germline lookup yields CDR1 SGHTA and CDR2 FQGTGA. Trimming cost V 6 bases and J 0 bases, with 9 bases left between them. The CDR3 has 15 amino acids. CDR3: CASSQRASGANVLTF. The CDR3 DNA sequence: TGTGCCAGCAGTCAAAGAGCCTCTGGGGCCAACGTCCTGACTTTC.

This clone was counted a single time. The sample carries other DNA sequences with the same CDR3. V and J are TRBV5-1 and TRBJ2-5; a possible D gene is TRBD1 (5 bases). Germline CDR1 is SGHRS and CDR2 is YFSETQ. The CDR3 loop spans 14 amino acids. V lost 3 bases, J lost 5 bases, and 14 bases lay in between. DNA for the CDR3: TGCGCCAGCAGCTCCCAGGGCCTCCAGGAGACCCAGTACTTC. Its protein is CASSSQGLQETQYF. The full variable domain, its missing parts supplied by reference TRBV5-1 and TRBJ2-5, is KAGVTQTPRYLIKTRGQQVTLSCSPISGHRSVSWYQQTPGQGLQFLFEYFSETQRNKGNFPGRFSGRQFSNSRSEMNVSTLELGDSALYLCASSSQGLQETQYFGPGTRLLVL.

In this sample, this clone turned up a few times. The CDR3 loop reads CASSVMRGAIETQYF. DNA for the CDR3: TGTGCCAGCAGTGTTATGAGAGGTGCAATAGAGACCCAGTACTTC. The chain carries TRBV2 and TRBJ2-5; D gene unclear. The CDR3 consists of 15 residues. Germline assignment: CDR1 SNHLY and CDR2 FYNNEI. Trimming shortened V by 4 bases and J by 4 bases, and 16 bases separated the two germline ends. The entire variable domain, with the rest obtained from reference TRBV2 and TRBJ2-5, is as follows: EPEVTQTPSHQVTQMGQEVILRCVPISNHLYFYWYRQILGQKVEFLVSFYNNEISEKSEIFDDQFSVERPDGSNFTLKIRSTKLEDSAMYFCASSVMRGAIETQYFGPGTRLLVL.

V gene TRBV7-9 combines with J gene TRBJ2-7, with D possibly being TRBD2 (5 bases). Germline CDR1 and CDR2: SEHNR and FQNEAQ (reference sequence). There are 14 residues in the CDR3. V was clipped by 2 bases and J by 3 bases, with 11 bases between them. In DNA, the CDR3 is TGTGCCAGCAGCTTACACGGGAAGGGCTACGAGCAGTACTTC. Protein product: CASSLHGKGYEQYF.

V is TRBV4-1 and J is TRBJ1-5; D might be TRBD1 (5 bases). CDR1 and CDR2 (germline): MGHRA, YSYEKL. The germline V and J ends were trimmed by 3 bases and 7 bases, with 13 bases remaining between them. The CDR3 has 14 residues. The CDR3 DNA sequence: TGCGCCAGCAGCCACCCCCAGGGTAAACAGCCCCAGCATTTT. Encoded protein: CASSHPQGKQPQHF.

V is TRBV27 and J is TRBJ2-5, with D perhaps matching TRBD2 (5 bases). CDR1 is MNHEY and CDR2 is SMNVEV in the germline V gene (reference sequence). The CDR3 totals 14 residues. V lost 5 bases to trimming and J lost 3 bases, with 13 bases between them. The CDR3 sequence is CASSPDWGEETQYF. CDR3 in DNA: TGTGCCAGCAGTCCTGACTGGGGAGAAGAGACCCAGTACTTC.

The chain combines TRBV9 with TRBJ1-1; 11 bases align to TRBD1. The germline V gene encodes CDR1 SGDLS and CDR2 YYNGEE. V was clipped by 3 bases and J by 4 bases; unmatched bases: 8. The CDR3 has 16 residues. In DNA form, the CDR3 reads TGTGCCAGCAGCGGGGGACAGGGGGAAATCAGCACTGAAGCTTTCTTT. Amino acids: CASSGGQGEISTEAFF.

The rearrangement joins TRBV2 to TRBJ1-2, with 12 bases that match TRBD1. Germline V gene data show CDR1 as SNHLY and CDR2 as FYNNEI. V was pared by 3 bases and J by 2 bases, with 7 bases of the junction left unmatched. This CDR3 region has 17 residues. The CDR3 coding sequence is TGTGCCAGCAGTGAGTCCGGGACAGGGGGCGGAAACTATGGCTACACCTTC. Its protein is CASSESGTGGGNYGYTF.

This clone was seen a few times. The V and J genes are TRBV10-3 and TRBJ2-3; D remains unclear. CDR1 and CDR2 from the germline V gene are ENHRY and SYGVKD. This CDR3 comprises 15 residues. The V gene lost 2 bases and the J gene lost 4 bases, with 13 bases spanning the gap. Written as DNA, the CDR3 is TGTGCCATCAGTGAGGAAGCGTATGTCGCAGATACGCAGTATTTT. Translation: CAISEEAYVADTQYF.

This rearrangement joins TRBV9 to TRBJ2-7, with D maybe TRBD1 (6 bases). V dropped 0 bases and J dropped 2 bases, with 9 bases sitting between them. CDR3 length: 14 residues. From germline, CDR1 is SGDLS and CDR2 YYNGEE. The CDR3 protein is CASSVGDNPYEQYF. The CDR3 coding sequence is TGTGCCAGCAGCGTAGGGGACAACCCCTACGAGCAGTACTTC.

This clone has a handful of counts. The genes are TRBV4-2 and TRBJ2-2, with 7 bases fitting TRBD2. J was trimmed by 1 base and V by 0 bases; bases with no gene match: 5. This CDR3 has 17 residues. CDR1 and CDR2 (germline): LGHNA, YNFKEQ. The chain's CDR3 is CASSQEGQRGNTGELFF. The CDR3 DNA reads TGTGCCAGCAGCCAAGAGGGCCAGCGGGGGAACACCGGGGAGCTGTTTTTT.

This clone was counted once. The chain is built from TRBV19 and TRBJ1-2; TRBD1 might be the D (6 bases). There are 13 residues in the CDR3. Per the germline V gene, CDR1 is LNHDA and CDR2 is SQIVND (reference sequence). With 6 bases removed from V and 4 bases from J, the gap between germline ends came to 12 bases. The CDR3 DNA reads as TGTGCCAGTAGCGCCGGACAGAGCTATGGCTACACCTTC. Translating gives CASSAGQSYGYTF.

The genes are TRBV6-1 and TRBJ1-1, with D possibly TRBD1 on 6 matching bases. This CDR3 has 12 amino acids. Germline V gene lookup returns CDR1 MNHNS and CDR2 SASEGT. V shed 5 bases and J shed 4 bases, with 8 bases lying between them. For the CDR3, the DNA is TGTGCCAGCAGTCCGGACAGCACTGAAGCTTTCTTT. It translates to CASSPDSTEAFF.

The CDR3 here is CASTRTSGFTDTQYF. As DNA, the CDR3 is TGCGCCAGCACCCGGACTAGCGGATTCACAGATACGCAGTATTTT. This chain uses TRBV5-1 with TRBJ2-3; 10 bases map to TRBD2. Germline CDR1 reads SGHRS; CDR2 reads YFSETQ. V dropped 6 bases and J dropped 2; count of bases not matched to a gene: 6. The CDR3 runs to 15 residues.

V and J are TRBV28 and TRBJ1-2; TRBD1 agrees at 10 bases. The CDR3 totals 13 residues. Germline trimming cut 4 bases from V and 13 bases from J; bases unmatched to any gene: 9. From germline, CDR1 is MDHEN and CDR2 SYDVKM. The CDR3 reads CASSSGTGERSTF. The CDR3 DNA reads as TGTGCCAGCAGTTCCGGGACAGGGGAGAGAAGCACCTTC.